Included here is one TCR beta chain sequence, with context. Its matching antigen is unknown. This CDR3 is built from 13 residues. The V gene's germline CDR1 is SGHTA and CDR2 FQGNSA. V lost 4 bases and J lost 4, with 8 bases in between. The data were obtained in a study of cytomegalovirus exposure and HLA in healthy donors. Overall study results and limits: A missense DCLRE1C variant was associated with V- and J-gene trimming of TCR beta chains in a later analysis, and an independent cohort replicated the association.

The PCR ran on 60 Vbeta and 13 Jbeta primers. Data came from immunoSEQ multiplex PCR; TCRdb stores just in-frame clones and leaves some out. The table includes over 150,000 clones, around 79% detected once. The V and J genes are TRBV7-2 and TRBJ2-1; D uncertain. The receptor was isolated from a man aged 40-49 years in good health and CMV-seronegative. The material sequenced was PBMCs. The CDR3 spells CASSSEIYNEQFF. CDR3 nucleotides: TGTGCCAGCAGCTCCGAGATTTACAATGAGCAGTTCTTC.